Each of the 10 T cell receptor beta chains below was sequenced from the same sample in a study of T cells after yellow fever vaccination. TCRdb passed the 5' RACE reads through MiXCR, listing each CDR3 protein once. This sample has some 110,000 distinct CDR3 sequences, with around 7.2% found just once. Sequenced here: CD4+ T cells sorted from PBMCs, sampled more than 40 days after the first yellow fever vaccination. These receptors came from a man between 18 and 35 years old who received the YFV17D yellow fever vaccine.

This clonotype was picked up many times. The CDR3 DNA is TGCGCCAGCAGCTTGTCCACTAGCGGGGGCATCAATGAGCAGTTCTTC. Translation gives CASSLSTSGGINEQFF. The chain has TRBV5-1 and TRBJ2-1; 11 nucleotides match TRBD2. V lost 1 base, J lost 6 bases, and 6 bases stayed unmatched. The CDR3 length is 16 residues. Germline CDR1 reads SGHRS; CDR2 reads YFSETQ.

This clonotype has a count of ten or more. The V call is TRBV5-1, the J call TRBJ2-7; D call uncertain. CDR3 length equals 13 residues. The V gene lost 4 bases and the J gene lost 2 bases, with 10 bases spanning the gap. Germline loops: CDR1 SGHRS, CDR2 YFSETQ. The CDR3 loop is CASSIDKPYEQYF. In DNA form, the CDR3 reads TGCGCCAGCAGCATTGACAAGCCCTACGAGCAGTACTTC.

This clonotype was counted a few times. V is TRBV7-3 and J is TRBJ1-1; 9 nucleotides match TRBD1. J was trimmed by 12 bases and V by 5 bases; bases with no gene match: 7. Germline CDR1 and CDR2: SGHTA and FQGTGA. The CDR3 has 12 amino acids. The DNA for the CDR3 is TGTGCCAGCAGCGCGAGGACAGGGGTCCCTTTCTTT. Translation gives CASSARTGVPFF.

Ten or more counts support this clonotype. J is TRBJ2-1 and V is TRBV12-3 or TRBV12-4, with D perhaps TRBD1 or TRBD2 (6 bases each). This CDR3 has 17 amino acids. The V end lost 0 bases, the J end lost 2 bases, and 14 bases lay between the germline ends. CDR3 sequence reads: CASSLAEGGRAYNEQFF. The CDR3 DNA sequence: TGTGCCAGCAGTTTAGCGGAGGGGGGTCGCGCCTACAATGAGCAGTTCTTC.

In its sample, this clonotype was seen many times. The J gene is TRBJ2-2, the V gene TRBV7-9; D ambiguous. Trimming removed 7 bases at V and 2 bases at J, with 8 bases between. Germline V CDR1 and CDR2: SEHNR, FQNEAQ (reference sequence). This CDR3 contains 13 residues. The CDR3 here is CASTPKNTGELFF. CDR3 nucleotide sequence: TGTGCCAGCACCCCCAAAAACACCGGGGAGCTGTTTTTT.

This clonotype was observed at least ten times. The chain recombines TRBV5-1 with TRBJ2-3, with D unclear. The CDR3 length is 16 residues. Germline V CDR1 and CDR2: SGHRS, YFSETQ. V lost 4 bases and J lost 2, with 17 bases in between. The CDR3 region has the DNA TGCGCCAGCAGCCCCCGTCGGCAGTCCAACACAGATACGCAGTATTTT. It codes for CASSPRRQSNTDTQYF.

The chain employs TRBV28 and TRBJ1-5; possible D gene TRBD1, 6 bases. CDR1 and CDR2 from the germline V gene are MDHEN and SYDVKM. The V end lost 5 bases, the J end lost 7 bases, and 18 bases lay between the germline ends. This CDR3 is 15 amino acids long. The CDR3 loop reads CASSLGGGLRQPQHF. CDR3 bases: TGTGCCAGCAGTCTGGGCGGGGGCCTACGGCAGCCCCAGCATTTT.

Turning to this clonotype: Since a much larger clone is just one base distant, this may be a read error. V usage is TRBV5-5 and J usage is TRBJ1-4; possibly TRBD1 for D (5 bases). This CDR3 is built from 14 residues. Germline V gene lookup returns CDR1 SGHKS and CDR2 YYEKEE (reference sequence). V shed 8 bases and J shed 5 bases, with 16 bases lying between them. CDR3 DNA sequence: TGTGCCAGGAGCGTCGGGACCGAGAATGAAAAACTGTTTTTT. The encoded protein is CARSVGTENEKLFF.

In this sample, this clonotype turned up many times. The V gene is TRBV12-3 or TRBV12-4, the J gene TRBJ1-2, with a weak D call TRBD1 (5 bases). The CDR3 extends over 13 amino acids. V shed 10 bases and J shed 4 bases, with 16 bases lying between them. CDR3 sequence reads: CATSLGRIYGYTF. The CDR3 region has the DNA TGTGCCACCTCCCTGGGGCGTATCTATGGCTACACCTTC.

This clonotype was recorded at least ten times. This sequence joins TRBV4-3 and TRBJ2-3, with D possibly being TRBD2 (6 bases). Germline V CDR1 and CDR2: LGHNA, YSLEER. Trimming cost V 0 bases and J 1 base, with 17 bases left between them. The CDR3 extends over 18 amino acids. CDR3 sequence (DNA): TGCGCCAGCAGCCAAGATTGGAGGGCGATTGCTGGCACAGATACGCAGTATTTT. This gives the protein CASSQDWRAIAGTDTQYF.